By frequency in the sample, the clone carrying this T cell receptor (beta chain) is medium-sized. The authors' processing: A distant-metastasis classifier for papillary thyroid cancer was built using CDR3 differences across clinicopathological groups. TCRdb re-called the PCR reads through MiXCR. The V and J calls here are based on TCRdb, not the publication. The table includes fewer than 13,000 clones, 12% detected once. This specimen belongs to a study of metastatic and nonmetastatic thyroid tumors. Study-wide background: Thyroid patients, malignant and benign, had repertoires compared across blood and tumor or nodule tissue.

Treatment of any kind had been given to no patient before thyroid surgery. V lost 6 bases, J lost 1 base, and 9 bases lay in between. Germline assignment: CDR1 MNHNS and CDR2 SASEGT. This CDR3 has 14 amino acids. The TCR comes from a female donor with papillary thyroid cancer or a benign thyroid nodule (not recorded which). Some clones in this sample may be carry-over from other donors' samples. Sequencing was carried out using blood. This chain uses TRBV6-1 with TRBJ2-2; the D gene is possibly TRBD2 (6 bases). CDR3 DNA: TGTGCCAGCAGAACGACTAGGAACACCGGGGAGCTGTTTTTT. This gives the protein CASRTTRNTGELFF.